The clone carrying this T cell receptor (beta chain) is a singleton in its sample. The V and J ends lost 4 bases and 2 bases respectively, with 21 bases between them. CDR1 and CDR2 (germline): KGHDR, SFDVKD. The CDR3 covers 18 residues. It was with a sample-barcoded 5' primer and a J-beta primer mix that a second PCR of roughly 6 to 12 cycles was run. TCRdb processed the 5' RACE reads anew with MiXCR; each CDR3 protein has one entry. The sample shows about 1.8 million distinct CDR3 sequences, roughly 49% of them seen only once. This sample was taken from a study of blood T cells in healthy people across ages. A minimum of 5 micrograms of total RNA was extracted per sample.

This chain connects TRBV24-1 to TRBJ2-3, with D possibly being TRBD1 (5 bases). The sequenced sample consisted of blood. This receptor was obtained from a woman in her 40s in good health. The CDR3 here is CATSEARRRGIFTDTQYF. CDR3 bases: TGTGCCACCAGTGAAGCCCGCAGAAGGGGCATTTTCACAGATACGCAGTATTTT.